The 21 T cell receptor beta chains below all came from one sample that was sequenced in a study of blood T cell repertoires in COVID-19 (TCRdb year 2020). Libraries came from the immunoSEQ multiplex PCR assay. The clones in this table, taken by TCRdb from immuneACCESS, are in-frame only. Not every clone is retained; where verified, under half of the shortfall comes from an unresolved V gene, and the cause of the rest is unknown. The sample yields 250,000 or so clones; approximately 91% were counted once. The top ten constitute about 0.94% of the sample. Sequenced input: peripheral blood. The source of these receptors is a woman aged 40-49 years who had recovered from COVID-19.

The CDR3 protein is CASTPLQGTNTEAFF. The CDR3 coding sequence is TGTGCCAGCACCCCACTCCAGGGGACAAACACTGAAGCTTTCTTT. The V call is TRBV6-5, the J call TRBJ1-1, with a weak D call TRBD1 (6 bases). The CDR3 runs to 15 residues. The V end was cut by 7 bases, the J end by 2 bases, with 17 bases between. Per the germline V gene, CDR1 is MNHEY and CDR2 is SVGAGI.

V and J are TRBV21-1 and TRBJ2-3; no check of the table's D call, TRBD1, against the DNA was made. TRBV21-1 is reported as a pseudogene. This CDR3 region has 15 residues. CDR3 in DNA: TGTGCCAGCAGCAATAGGACAGGGGGCACAGATACGCAGTATTTT. This translates into CASSNRTGGTDTQYF.

This clone turned up a few times. The J gene is TRBJ1-6, the V gene TRBV9; 7 bases line up with TRBD1. V dropped 4 bases and J dropped 7; count of bases not matched to a gene: 8. The germline CDR1 and CDR2 sequences are SGDLS and YYNGEE. The CDR3 loop spans 15 amino acids. The CDR3 DNA is TGTGCCAGCAGCCAGACTCAGGGGGTAAATTCACCCCTCCACTTT. Residues: CASSQTQGVNSPLHF.

This clone was picked up one time. In nucleotides, the CDR3 is TGTGCTAGTGGTTTCCAAGACAAGGAGGGGACTAGCGGATACAATGAGCAGTTCTTC. Translating it yields CASGFQDKEGTSGYNEQFF. The V gene is TRBV12-5, the J gene TRBJ2-1; 11 bases fit TRBD2. V lost 3 bases to trimming and J lost 4 bases; unmatched junction nucleotides: 14. This CDR3 spans 19 amino acids. Germline CDR1 is LGHNT and CDR2 is FRNRAP.

The V gene is TRBV28, the J gene TRBJ2-7; 10 bases map to TRBD2. The germline gives CDR1 MDHEN, CDR2 SYDVKM. Trimming took 2 bases from V and 6 from J; bases not matched to a gene: 10. The CDR3 length is 16 residues. In DNA form, the CDR3 reads TGTGCCAGCAGTTTAGGGCTAGCGGGAGCCTTAGGCGAGCAGTACTTC. Its translation: CASSLGLAGALGEQYF.

This clone was counted once. The V call is TRBV18, the J call TRBJ2-2; maybe TRBD2 (6 bases). The V and J ends lost 2 bases and 7 bases respectively, with 14 bases between them. Looked up from germline, CDR1 is KGHSH and CDR2 is LQKENI. CDR3 size: 15 residues. The CDR3 region has the DNA TGTGCCAGCTCACCAAGCTGGGGGGTCGGCGGGGAGCTGTTTTTT. Its protein product is CASSPSWGVGGELFF.

In this sample, this clone turned up once. The chain couples TRBV10-1 to TRBJ2-7; TRBD1 matches 7 bases. The CDR3 extends over 15 amino acids. Germline V CDR1 and CDR2: WNHNN, SYGVQD (reference sequence). Trimming at V came to 6 bases and at J to 3 bases, leaving 11 bases not matched to a gene. The CDR3, as DNA: TGCGCCAGCAGCCGGGACAGCGGAAGATACTACGAGCAGTACTTC. It yields the protein CASSRDSGRYYEQYF.

The chain has TRBV24-1 and TRBJ2-5; a possible D gene is TRBD1 (6 bases). V dropped 3 bases and J dropped 5 bases, with 12 bases sitting between them. Looked up from germline, CDR1 is KGHDR and CDR2 is SFDVKD. The CDR3 is made up of 14 amino acids. The CDR3 protein is CATSDPGRGETQYF. The CDR3 nucleotides are TGTGCCACCAGTGATCCCGGTAGGGGGGAGACCCAGTACTTC.

The chain carries TRBV19 and TRBJ1-2; a weak D match, TRBD1 (6 bases). V was cut by 4 bases and J by 8 bases, with 26 bases left in between. The germline CDR1 and CDR2 sequences are LNHDA and SQIVND (reference sequence). This CDR3 region has 17 residues. The CDR3 loop is CASSTPDRPGRAGGYTF. For the CDR3, the DNA is TGTGCCAGTAGTACCCCCGACAGGCCGGGTAGGGCTGGGGGCTACACCTTC.

The CDR3 bases are TGTGCCAGCAGCCATGTCCTTCGGACTAGCGAGACGAACACCGGGGAGCTGTTTTTT. Translating it yields CASSHVLRTSETNTGELFF. The genes are TRBV3-1 (or the pseudogene TRBV3-2) and TRBJ2-2; 9 bases line up with TRBD2. The CDR3 consists of 19 residues. V lost 3 bases, J lost 0 bases, and 11 bases stayed unmatched. Germline V lookup: CDR1 LGHDT, CDR2 YNNKEL (reference sequence).

The genes are TRBV5-1 and TRBJ2-5, with 13 nucleotides matching TRBD2. Losses at the gene ends were 2 bases for V and 5 bases for J; bases not matched to a gene: 6. CDR1 is SGHRS, CDR2 YFSETQ, per germline. This CDR3 contains 16 residues. CDR3 bases: TGCGCCAGCAGCTTAGGGACTAGCGGGATCGCGGAGACCCAGTACTTC. Its protein product is CASSLGTSGIAETQYF.

J is TRBJ2-3 and V is TRBV28, with a weak D call TRBD1 (6 bases). Germline V lookup: CDR1 MDHEN, CDR2 SYDVKM. The V gene lost 6 bases and the J gene lost 7 bases, with 14 bases spanning the gap. The CDR3 spans 13 residues. The CDR3 region is CASRPKGVHTQYF. The CDR3 nucleotides are TGTGCCAGCAGACCCAAGGGGGTCCATACGCAGTATTTT.

This chain joins TRBV27 and TRBJ2-7; 7 bases match TRBD1. This CDR3 region has 14 residues. Germline-derived CDR1 and CDR2 are MNHEY and SMNVEV (reference sequence). J lost 5 bases, V lost 1 base, and 5 bases had no gene match. CDR3 nucleotide sequence: TGTGCCAGCAGTTTATATACAGGGGTCCACGAGCAGTACTTC. Translating it yields CASSLYTGVHEQYF.

In its sample, this clone was seen once. Other DNA sequences from this sample encode an identical CDR3 as well. This chain connects TRBV3-1 (or the pseudogene TRBV3-2) to TRBJ1-2; 8 bases are shared with TRBD1. Trimming cost V 4 bases and J 8 bases; bases outside gene matches: 3. Germline values: CDR1 LGHDT, CDR2 YNNKEL (reference sequence). The CDR3 consists of 12 residues. CDR3 amino acids: CASSPGQGGYTF. CDR3 nucleotide sequence: TGTGCCAGCAGCCCCGGACAGGGAGGCTACACCTTC.

The J gene is TRBJ2-3, the V gene TRBV4-2; 10 bases agree with TRBD2. This CDR3 region has 16 residues. The ends lost 5 bases at V and 3 bases at J; junction bases unmatched: 8. The germline V gene encodes CDR1 LGHNA and CDR2 YNFKEQ. This CDR3 reads CASSATSGEGTDTQYF. The CDR3 nucleotides are TGTGCCAGCAGCGCAACTAGCGGGGAAGGTACAGATACGCAGTATTTT.

The chain employs TRBV6-6 and TRBJ1-1; D uncertain. There are 11 residues in the CDR3. Trimming took off 6 bases at V and 5 bases at J, with 7 bases between the two ends. Germline V gene sequence: CDR1 MNHNY, CDR2 SVGAGI (reference sequence). Here the CDR3 DNA reads TGTGCCAGCAGCTGGAGTACTGAAGCTTTCTTT. Amino acid sequence: CASSWSTEAFF.

CDR3: CAFRDGNTIYF. Here the CDR3 DNA reads TGTGCTTTCCGGGATGGAAACACCATATATTTT. The V gene is TRBV6-5, the J gene TRBJ1-3, with D uncertain. This CDR3 is built from 11 residues. Germline V gene lookup returns CDR1 MNHEY and CDR2 SVGAGI.

The rearrangement links TRBV5-1 to TRBJ2-6; 8 positions match TRBD1. CDR1 is SGHRS and CDR2 is YFSETQ in the germline V gene. The CDR3 loop spans 16 amino acids. Trimming at V came to 2 bases and at J to 3 bases, leaving 4 bases not matched to a gene. Here the CDR3 DNA reads TGCGCCAGCAGCTTCCAGGGGGCCGGTGGGGCCAACGTCCTGACTTTC. This encodes CASSFQGAGGANVLTF.

CDR3 loop: CASSPQRTSGPYEQYF. CDR3 coding DNA: TGTGCCAGCTCCCCGCAGAGAACTAGCGGACCCTACGAGCAGTACTTC. This chain links TRBV18 with TRBJ2-7, with 8 bases fitting TRBD2. The germline CDR1 and CDR2 sequences are KGHSH and LQKENI. V shed 6 bases, J shed 2 bases, and the junction held 12 bases outside the gene matches. The CDR3 spans 16 residues.

The genes are TRBV19 and TRBJ2-5, with TRBD1 matching 11 bases. V dropped 6 bases and J dropped 4; count of bases not matched to a gene: 4. The CDR3 totals 14 residues. Germline lookup yields CDR1 LNHDA and CDR2 SQIVND (reference sequence). CDR3 sequence reads: CASSRTGGRETQYF. In DNA, the CDR3 is TGTGCCAGTAGCAGGACAGGGGGCCGAGAGACCCAGTACTTC. Full variable domain (rest looked up from reference TRBV19 and TRBJ2-5): DGGITQSPKYLFRKEGQNVTLSCEQNLNHDAMYWYRQDPGQGLRLIYYSQIVNDFQKGDIAEGYSVSREKKESFPLTVTSAQKNPTAFYLCASSRTGGRETQYFGPGTRLLVL.

The CDR3 DNA sequence: TGTGCCAGCAGCTTCGGGACTAGCGGGAGCTACAATGAGCAGTTCTTC. This encodes CASSFGTSGSYNEQFF. The J gene is TRBJ2-1, the V gene TRBV3-1 (or the pseudogene TRBV3-2); TRBD2 matches 14 bases. Germline V gene lookup returns CDR1 LGHDT and CDR2 YNNKEL (reference sequence). The J segment lost 3 bases and the V segment lost 5 bases, leaving 3 bases of the junction unmatched. CDR3 size: 16 residues.